One and the same sample provided the 23 T cell receptor beta chains below, sequenced in a study of spatial heterogeneity in lung cancer. TCRdb ran MiXCR on the 5' RACE reads and lists one entry per CDR3 protein. This sample has 20,000 to 25,000 distinct CDR3 sequences, with around 4.3% found just once. Time point of the sample: sample taken at primary tumor resection. The starting material was PBMCs, obtained at surgery. These receptors came from a male donor with early-stage non-small cell lung cancer.

This clonotype was observed at least ten times. The chain carries TRBV11-2 and TRBJ1-5; D not certain. V dropped 2 bases and J dropped 0 bases, with 14 bases sitting between them. Germline values: CDR1 SGHAT, CDR2 FQNNGV. This CDR3 comprises 17 residues. The DNA of the CDR3 is TGTGCCAGCAGCTTAACTATCGGACCCTTTAGCAATCAGCCCCAGCATTTT. Residues: CASSLTIGPFSNQPQHF.

This clonotype ranks as medium-sized. The V call is TRBV5-5, the J call TRBJ2-5; D unresolved. The CDR3 contains 12 residues. Trimming removed 4 bases at V and 6 bases at J, with 10 bases between. Germline V gives CDR1 SGHKS, CDR2 YYEKEE (reference sequence). CDR3 amino acids: CASSRVLQTQYF. The DNA of the CDR3 is TGTGCCAGCAGCAGGGTCTTGCAGACCCAGTACTTC.

Judged by abundance, this clonotype is medium-sized. The chain links TRBV6-6 to TRBJ1-5, with 8 nucleotides matching TRBD1. The junction had 8 bases not matched to a gene; V was cut back by 7 bases and J by 0 bases. Per the germline V gene, CDR1 is MNHNY and CDR2 is SVGAGI (reference sequence). This CDR3 has 16 amino acids. CDR3 in amino acids: CASKAGGRYSNQPQHF. The CDR3 nucleotides read TGTGCCAGCAAGGCAGGGGGCCGGTATAGCAATCAGCCCCAGCATTTT.

J is TRBJ2-5 and V is TRBV29-1; perhaps D is TRBD1 or TRBD2 (5 bases each). V lost 7 bases and J lost 4, with 19 bases in between. Germline CDR1 reads SQVTM; CDR2 reads ANQGSEA. The CDR3 contains 14 residues. In nucleotides, the CDR3 is TGCAGCGCAATCCGGGACCTAAGGACAGAGACCCAGTACTTC. Translated: CSAIRDLRTETQYF. Full variable domain (remainder filled in from reference TRBV29-1 and TRBJ2-5): SAVISQKPSRDICQRGTSLTIQCQVDSQVTMMFWYRQQPGQSLTLIATANQGSEATYESGFVIDKFPISRPNLTFSTLTVSNMSPEDSSIYLCSAIRDLRTETQYFGPGTRLLVL.

This clonotype was picked up many times. J is TRBJ1-1 and V is TRBV6-5; D gene ambiguous. This CDR3 is built from 13 residues. Germline CDR1 MNHEY, CDR2 SVGAGI. Trimming took 6 bases from V and 1 from J, leaving 9 bases between them. This CDR3 is CASRIYWNTEAFF. DNA of the CDR3: TGTGCCAGCAGGATATATTGGAACACTGAAGCTTTCTTT.

This clonotype appeared many times. The rearrangement joins TRBV12-3 or TRBV12-4 to TRBJ1-1, with 10 nucleotides matching TRBD1. J gave up 1 base and V 6 bases, and 8 bases lay outside the gene matches. The CDR3 covers 16 residues. The CDR3 protein is CASSFAGTGENTEAFF. The CDR3 nucleotides are TGTGCCAGCAGCTTCGCCGGGACAGGGGAGAACACTGAAGCTTTCTTT.

This clonotype came up many times. V is TRBV7-2 and J is TRBJ1-5, with unresolved D. The V end lost 3 bases, the J end lost 4 bases, and 4 bases lay between the germline ends. CDR1 SGHTA and CDR2 FQGNSA come from the germline V gene. The CDR3 consists of 12 residues. CDR3 region: CASSFRNQPQHF. CDR3 bases: TGTGCCAGCAGCTTCAGAAATCAGCCCCAGCATTTT. The whole variable domain, remainder taken from reference TRBV7-2 and TRBJ1-5, is GAGVSQSPSNKVTEKGKDVELRCDPISGHTALYWYRQSLGQGLEFLIYFQGNSAPDKSGLPSDRFSAERTGGSVSTLTIQRTQQEDSAVYLCASSFRNQPQHFGDGTRLSIL.

This clonotype is labeled as medium-sized. The V and J genes are TRBV9 and TRBJ2-1; D may be TRBD2 (5 bases). The CDR3 sequence is 14 residues long. V dropped 2 bases and J dropped 8 bases, with 14 bases sitting between them. Germline V gene data show CDR1 as SGDLS and CDR2 as YYNGEE. In nucleotides, the CDR3 is TGTGCCAGCAGCGTTGGGGAGCCGTGGGATGAGCAGTTCTTC. This translates into CASSVGEPWDEQFF.

This clonotype was detected many times. The chain couples TRBV20-1 to TRBJ2-7; D unclear. The CDR3 spans 12 residues. CDR1 and CDR2 (germline): DFQATT, SNEGSKA (reference sequence). The germline V and J ends were trimmed by 1 base and 4 bases, with 8 bases remaining between them. The CDR3 sequence is CSARVEGYEQYF. The DNA of the CDR3 is TGCAGTGCTAGAGTAGAAGGTTACGAGCAGTACTTC.

There are many counts of this clonotype. The chain is built from TRBV7-2 and TRBJ2-1; 9 nucleotides agree with TRBD2. The germline gives CDR1 SGHTA, CDR2 FQGNSA. After removal of 5 bases from V and 5 bases from J, the junction contained 10 bases not matched to a gene. The CDR3 runs 16 residues. CDR3 sequence reads: CASSHWRGGLNNEQFF. The CDR3 bases are TGTGCCAGCAGCCACTGGCGGGGGGGCCTAAACAATGAGCAGTTCTTC.

In its sample, this clonotype ranks as medium-sized (0.01 to 0.1%). The V and J genes are TRBV10-3 and TRBJ1-4; the D is unclear. V lost 6 bases, J lost 4 bases, and 9 bases lay in between. Looked up from germline, CDR1 is ENHRY and CDR2 is SYGVKD. This CDR3 comprises 13 residues. CDR3 DNA: TGTGCCATCAGAACAGCGCTTAATGAAAAACTGTTTTTT. Amino acids: CAIRTALNEKLFF.

This clonotype appeared many times. V is TRBV9 and J is TRBJ2-3, with D perhaps matching TRBD1 or TRBD2 (5 bases each). V lost 2 bases, J lost 2 bases, and 9 bases lay in between. This CDR3 is 14 amino acids long. The germline CDR1 and CDR2 sequences are SGDLS and YYNGEE. The CDR3 bases are TGTGCCAGCAGCGTGACGGGGACCACAGATACGCAGTATTTT. Its translation: CASSVTGTTDTQYF.

This clonotype was detected ten times or more. This chain joins TRBV4-2 and TRBJ2-7; perhaps TRBD1 as D (6 bases). The V gene lost 9 bases and the J gene lost 1 base, with 13 bases spanning the gap. From germline, CDR1 is LGHNA and CDR2 YNFKEQ. The CDR3 runs 13 residues. For the CDR3, the DNA is TGTGCCAGGGCTGGGACACCTTCCTACGAGCAGTACTTC. This gives the protein CARAGTPSYEQYF.

This clonotype was recorded at least ten times. This rearrangement joins TRBV20-1 to TRBJ2-1, with TRBD2 matching 8 bases. CDR3 length: 15 amino acids. V lost 2 bases, J lost 7 bases, and 10 bases stayed unmatched. Germline values: CDR1 DFQATT, CDR2 SNEGSKA (reference sequence). CDR3 in amino acids: CSARRPSGWDNEQFF. The CDR3 region has the DNA TGCAGTGCTAGAAGGCCTAGCGGGTGGGATAATGAGCAGTTCTTC.

This clonotype was found many times. The chain carries TRBV19 and TRBJ1-2, with 9 bases lining up with TRBD1. The germline V gene encodes CDR1 LNHDA and CDR2 SQIVND (reference sequence). Trimming at V came to 3 bases and at J to 4 bases, leaving 6 bases not matched to a gene. The CDR3 spans 15 residues. CDR3 amino acids: CASSIRTGVSYGYTF. In DNA, the CDR3 is TGTGCCAGTAGTATCCGGACAGGGGTGAGCTATGGCTACACCTTC.

This clonotype was seen many times. CDR3 residues: CAISEGGQGNTEAFF. The CDR3 region has the DNA TGTGCCATCAGTGAGGGGGGACAGGGGAACACTGAAGCTTTCTTT. V and J are TRBV10-3 and TRBJ1-1, with 9 positions matching TRBD1. The CDR3 spans 15 residues. Looked up from germline, CDR1 is ENHRY and CDR2 is SYGVKD. V shed 2 bases, J shed 1 base, and the junction held 2 bases outside the gene matches.

This clonotype was observed at least ten times. The chain links TRBV2 to TRBJ2-7; perhaps TRBD2 as D (5 bases). Germline V gene data show CDR1 as SNHLY and CDR2 as FYNNEI. This CDR3 spans 13 amino acids. V was pared by 7 bases and J by 3 bases, with 13 bases between. CDR3 sequence: CASTETDYYEQYF. The CDR3 DNA reads as TGTGCCAGCACCGAAACAGACTACTACGAGCAGTACTTC. The full variable domain, with the rest looked up from reference TRBV2 and TRBJ2-7, is EPEVTQTPSHQVTQMGQEVILRCVPISNHLYFYWYRQILGQKVEFLVSFYNNEISEKSEIFDDQFSVERPDGSNFTLKIRSTKLEDSAMYFCASTETDYYEQYFGPGTRLTVT.

This clonotype was counted ten times or more. The chain carries TRBV6-5 and TRBJ1-1; D not resolved. V was clipped by 5 bases and J by 0 bases, with 7 bases between them. Per germline, CDR1 MNHEY and CDR2 SVGAGI. The CDR3 sequence is 13 residues long. The DNA for the CDR3 is TGTGCCAGCAGTAGGGTAATGAACACTGAAGCTTTCTTT. Protein sequence: CASSRVMNTEAFF.

At least ten counts were recorded for this clonotype. The chain is built from TRBV5-1 and TRBJ2-3; 7 bases align to TRBD2. CDR3 length equals 15 residues. CDR1 and CDR2 from the germline V gene are SGHRS and YFSETQ. J gave up 0 bases and V 4 bases, and 5 bases lay outside the gene matches. The CDR3 spells CASSVTGGSTDTQYF. Here the CDR3 DNA reads TGCGCCAGCAGCGTGACGGGGGGAAGCACAGATACGCAGTATTTT.

This clonotype came up many times. The V call is TRBV7-3, the J call TRBJ2-5; D unclear. V gave up 4 bases and J gave up 2 bases, with 14 bases separating them. The germline gives CDR1 SGHTA, CDR2 FQGTGA. The CDR3 has 15 residues. The CDR3 here is CASSSQAGPQETQYF. In nucleotides, the CDR3 is TGTGCCAGCAGCTCCCAGGCAGGTCCGCAAGAGACCCAGTACTTC.

This clonotype was seen many times. The V and J genes are TRBV18 and TRBJ2-5, with D perhaps being TRBD1 or TRBD2 (5 bases each). The ends were cut back, 2 bases at V and 2 bases at J, with 12 bases in the middle. The CDR3 extends over 15 amino acids. Germline CDR1 reads KGHSH; CDR2 reads LQKENI. Here the CDR3 reads CASSPGQGAQETQYF. The CDR3 DNA is TGTGCCAGCTCACCAGGGCAGGGAGCGCAAGAGACCCAGTACTTC.

This clonotype was detected many times. The CDR3 region has the DNA TGTGCCAGCAGTTATAGCGGGAGGATCACCGGGGAGCTGTTTTTT. Translating it yields CASSYSGRITGELFF. The J gene is TRBJ2-2, the V gene TRBV6-2 or TRBV6-3; 10 nucleotides agree with TRBD2. J lost 4 bases, V lost 3 bases, and 2 bases had no gene match. Germline CDR1 reads MNHEY; CDR2 reads SVGEGT. The CDR3 is made up of 15 amino acids.

This clonotype was counted many times. The CDR3 bases are TGTGCCAGCAGCCGCCTCGAGGGGAGTGGAAATTCACCCCTCCACTTT. It translates to CASSRLEGSGNSPLHF. The J gene is TRBJ1-6, the V gene TRBV7-2; TRBD1 might be the D (5 bases). This CDR3 contains 16 residues. The V gene's germline CDR1 is SGHTA and CDR2 FQGNSA. Trimming removed 5 bases at V and 7 bases at J, with 18 bases between.